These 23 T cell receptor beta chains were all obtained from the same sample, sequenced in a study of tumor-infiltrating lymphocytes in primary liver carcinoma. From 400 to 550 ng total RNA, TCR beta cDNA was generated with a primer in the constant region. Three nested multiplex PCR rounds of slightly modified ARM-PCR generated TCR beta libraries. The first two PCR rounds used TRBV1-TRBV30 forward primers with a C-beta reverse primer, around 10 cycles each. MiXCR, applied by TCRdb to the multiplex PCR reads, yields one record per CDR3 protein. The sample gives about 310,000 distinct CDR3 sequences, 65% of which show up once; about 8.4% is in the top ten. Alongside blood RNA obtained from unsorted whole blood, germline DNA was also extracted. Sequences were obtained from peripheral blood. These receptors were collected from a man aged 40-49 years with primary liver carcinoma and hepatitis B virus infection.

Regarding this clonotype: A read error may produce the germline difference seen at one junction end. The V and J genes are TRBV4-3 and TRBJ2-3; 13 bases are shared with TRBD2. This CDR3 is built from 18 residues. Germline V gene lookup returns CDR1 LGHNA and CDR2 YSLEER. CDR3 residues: CASSHDKLAGGHGDMQYF. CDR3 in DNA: TGCGCCAGCAGCCATGATAAACTAGCGGGAGGGCATGGGGATATGCAGTATTTT.

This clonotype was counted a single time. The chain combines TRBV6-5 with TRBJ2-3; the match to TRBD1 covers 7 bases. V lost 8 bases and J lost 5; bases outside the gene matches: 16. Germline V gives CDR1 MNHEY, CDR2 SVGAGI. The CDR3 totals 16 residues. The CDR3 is CASGLTGTDTRDTQYF. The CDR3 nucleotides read TGTGCCAGCGGTTTAACCGGGACAGACACCAGAGATACGCAGTATTTT.

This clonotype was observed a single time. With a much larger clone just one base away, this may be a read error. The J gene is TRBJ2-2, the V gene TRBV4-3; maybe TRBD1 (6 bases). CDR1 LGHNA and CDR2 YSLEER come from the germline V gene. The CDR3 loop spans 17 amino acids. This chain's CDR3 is CTSSPSQGSLMTGELFF. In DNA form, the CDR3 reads TGCACCAGCAGCCCATCACAGGGATCTTTAATGACCGGGGAGCTGTTTTTT.

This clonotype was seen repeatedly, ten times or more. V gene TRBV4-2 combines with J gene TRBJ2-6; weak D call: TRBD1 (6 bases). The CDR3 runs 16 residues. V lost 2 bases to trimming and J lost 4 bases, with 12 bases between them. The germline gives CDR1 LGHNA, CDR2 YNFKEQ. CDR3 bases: TGTGCCAGCAGCCAAACTACAGGGCCCGGGGCCAACGTCCTGACTTTC. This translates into CASSQTTGPGANVLTF.

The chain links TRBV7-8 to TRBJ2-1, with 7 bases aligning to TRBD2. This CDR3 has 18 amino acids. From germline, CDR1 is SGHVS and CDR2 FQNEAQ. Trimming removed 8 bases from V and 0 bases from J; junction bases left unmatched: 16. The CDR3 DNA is TGTGCCAGCCGGGGAGCTAGCGGTTCTTCAAGCTCCTACAATGAGCAGTTCTTC. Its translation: CASRGASGSSSSYNEQFF.

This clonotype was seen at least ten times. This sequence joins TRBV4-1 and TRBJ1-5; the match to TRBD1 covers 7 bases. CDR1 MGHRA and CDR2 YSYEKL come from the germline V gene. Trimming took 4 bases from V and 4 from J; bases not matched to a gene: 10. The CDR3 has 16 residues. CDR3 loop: CASSRGRDSRNQPQHF. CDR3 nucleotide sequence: TGCGCCAGCAGCCGAGGTAGGGACAGTCGAAATCAGCCCCAGCATTTT.

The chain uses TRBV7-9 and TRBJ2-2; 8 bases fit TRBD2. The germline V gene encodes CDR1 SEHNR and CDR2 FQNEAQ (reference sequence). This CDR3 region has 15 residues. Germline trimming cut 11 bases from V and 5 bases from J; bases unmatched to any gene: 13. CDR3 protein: CACSKSGSGTGELFF. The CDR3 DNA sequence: TGTGCCTGTTCAAAAAGCGGGAGTGGAACCGGGGAGCTGTTTTTT. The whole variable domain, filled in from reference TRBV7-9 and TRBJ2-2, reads DTGVSQNPRHKITKRGQNVTFRCDPISEHNRLYWYRQTLGQGPEFLTYFQNEAQLEKSRLLSDRFSAERPKGSFSTLEIQRTEQGDSAMYLCACSKSGSGTGELFFGEGSRLTVL.

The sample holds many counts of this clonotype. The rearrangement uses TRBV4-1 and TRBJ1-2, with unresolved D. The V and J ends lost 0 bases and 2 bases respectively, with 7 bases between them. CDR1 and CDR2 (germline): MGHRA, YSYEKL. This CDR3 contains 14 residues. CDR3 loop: CASSQDMGNYGYTF. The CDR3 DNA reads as TGCGCCAGCAGCCAAGATATGGGGAACTATGGCTACACCTTC.

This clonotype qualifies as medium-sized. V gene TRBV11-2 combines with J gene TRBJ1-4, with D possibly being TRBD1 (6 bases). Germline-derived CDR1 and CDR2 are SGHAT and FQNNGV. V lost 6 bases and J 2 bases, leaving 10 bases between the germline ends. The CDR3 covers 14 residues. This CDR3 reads CASSYGQTNEKLFF. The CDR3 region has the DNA TGTGCCAGCAGTTACGGACAGACTAATGAAAAACTGTTTTTT.

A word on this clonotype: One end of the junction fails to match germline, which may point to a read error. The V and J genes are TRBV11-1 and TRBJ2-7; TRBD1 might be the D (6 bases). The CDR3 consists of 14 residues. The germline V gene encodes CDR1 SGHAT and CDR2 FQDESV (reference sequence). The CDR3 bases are TGTACCAGCAACTTTGGGCAGGGGTTCGACGAGCAGTACTTC. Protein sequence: CTSNFGQGFDEQYF.

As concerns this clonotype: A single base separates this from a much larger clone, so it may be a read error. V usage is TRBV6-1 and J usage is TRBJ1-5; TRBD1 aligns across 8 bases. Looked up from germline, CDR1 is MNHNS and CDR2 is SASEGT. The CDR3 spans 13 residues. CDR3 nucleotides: TGTGTCAGCTTAAGACAGGGGAATCAGCCCCAGCATTTT. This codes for CVSLRQGNQPQHF.

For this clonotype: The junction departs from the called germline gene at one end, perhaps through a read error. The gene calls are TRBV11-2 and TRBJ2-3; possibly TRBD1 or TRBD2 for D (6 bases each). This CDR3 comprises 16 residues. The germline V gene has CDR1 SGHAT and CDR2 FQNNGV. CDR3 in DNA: TGTGCCAGCAGCATAGACCCTGGGGGGCTCACAAATACGCAGTATTTT. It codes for CASSIDPGGLTNTQYF.

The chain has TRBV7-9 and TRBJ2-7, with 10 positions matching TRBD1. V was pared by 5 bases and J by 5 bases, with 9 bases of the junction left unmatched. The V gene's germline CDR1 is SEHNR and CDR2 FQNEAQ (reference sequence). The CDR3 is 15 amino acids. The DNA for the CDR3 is TGTGCCAGCAGCCGAATTGGGACAGGGGCGGACGAGCAGTACTTC. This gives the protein CASSRIGTGADEQYF.

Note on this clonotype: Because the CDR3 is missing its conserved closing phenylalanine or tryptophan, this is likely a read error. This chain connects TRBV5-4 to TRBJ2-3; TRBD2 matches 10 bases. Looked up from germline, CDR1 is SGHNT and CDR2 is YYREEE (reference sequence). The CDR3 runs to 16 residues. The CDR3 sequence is CASSSRLAGVTGTQYL. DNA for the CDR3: TGTGCCAGCAGCTCTCGACTAGCGGGCGTCACAGGTACGCAGTATTTA.

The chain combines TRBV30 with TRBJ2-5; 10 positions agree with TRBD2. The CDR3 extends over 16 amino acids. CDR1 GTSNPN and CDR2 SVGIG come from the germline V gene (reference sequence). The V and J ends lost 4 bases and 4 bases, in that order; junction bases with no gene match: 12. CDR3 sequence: CAWIESSGSVRETQYF. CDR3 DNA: TGTGCCTGGATAGAGTCTAGCGGGAGTGTGAGAGAGACCCAGTACTTC. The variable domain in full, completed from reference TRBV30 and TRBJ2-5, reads SQTIHQWPATLVQPVGSPLSLECTVEGTSNPNLYWYRQAAGRGLQLLFYSVGIGQISSEVPQNLSASRPQDRQFILSSKKLLLSDSGFYLCAWIESSGSVRETQYFGPGTRLLVL.

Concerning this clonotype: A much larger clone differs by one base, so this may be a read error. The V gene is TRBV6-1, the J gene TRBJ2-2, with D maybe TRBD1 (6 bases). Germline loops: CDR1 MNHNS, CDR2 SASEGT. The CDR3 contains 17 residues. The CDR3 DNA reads TGTGCCAGCAGTGAAGTTCGTGGGCCCGCTGAGTTAGGGGGGCTGTTTTTT. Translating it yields CASSEVRGPAELGGLFF.

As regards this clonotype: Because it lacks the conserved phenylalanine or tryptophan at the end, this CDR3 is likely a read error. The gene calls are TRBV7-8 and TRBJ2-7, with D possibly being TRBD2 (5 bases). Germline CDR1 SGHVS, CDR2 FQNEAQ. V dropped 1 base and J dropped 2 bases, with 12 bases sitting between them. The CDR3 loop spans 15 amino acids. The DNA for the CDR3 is TGTGCCAGCAGCTTAGTGGGGAGTGAAACCTACGAGCAGTACTTA. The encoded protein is CASSLVGSETYEQYL.

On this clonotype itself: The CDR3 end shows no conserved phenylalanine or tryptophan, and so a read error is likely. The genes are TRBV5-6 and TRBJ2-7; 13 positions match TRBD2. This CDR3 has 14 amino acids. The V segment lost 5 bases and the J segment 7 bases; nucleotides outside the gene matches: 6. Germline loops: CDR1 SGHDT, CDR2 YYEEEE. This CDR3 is CASRNGLAGVEQYL. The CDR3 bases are TGTGCCAGCAGAAACGGACTAGCGGGAGTTGAGCAGTACTTG.

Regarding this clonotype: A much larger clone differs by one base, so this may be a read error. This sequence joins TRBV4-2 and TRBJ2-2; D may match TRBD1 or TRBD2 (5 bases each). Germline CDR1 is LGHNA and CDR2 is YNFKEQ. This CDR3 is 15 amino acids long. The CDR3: CANSQVMQGPGELFF. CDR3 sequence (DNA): TGTGCCAACAGCCAAGTAATGCAGGGACCCGGGGAGCTGTTTTTT.

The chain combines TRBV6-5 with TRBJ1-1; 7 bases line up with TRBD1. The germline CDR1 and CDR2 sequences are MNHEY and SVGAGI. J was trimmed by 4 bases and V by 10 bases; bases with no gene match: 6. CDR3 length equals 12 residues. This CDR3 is CATRQGGTEAFF. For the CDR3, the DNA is TGTGCCACCAGACAGGGCGGCACTGAAGCTTTCTTT.

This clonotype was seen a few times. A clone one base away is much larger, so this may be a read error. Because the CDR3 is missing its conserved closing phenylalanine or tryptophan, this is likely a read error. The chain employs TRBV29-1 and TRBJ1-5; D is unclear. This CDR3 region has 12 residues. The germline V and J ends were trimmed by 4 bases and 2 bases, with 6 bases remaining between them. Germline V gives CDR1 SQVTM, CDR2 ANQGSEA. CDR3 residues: CSVVEGNQPQHS. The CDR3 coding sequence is TGCAGCGTTGTGGAGGGCAATCAGCCCCAGCATTCT.

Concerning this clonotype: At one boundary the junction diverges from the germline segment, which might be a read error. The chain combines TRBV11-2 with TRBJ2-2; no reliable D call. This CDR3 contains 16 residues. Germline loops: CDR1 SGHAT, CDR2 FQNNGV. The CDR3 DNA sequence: TGTACCAGCAGCTTATTCCCAGCCGGATGGGTCGGGGAGCTGTTTTTT. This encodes CTSSLFPAGWVGELFF. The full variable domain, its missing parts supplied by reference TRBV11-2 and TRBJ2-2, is EAGVAQSPRYKIIEKRQSVAFWCNPISGHATLYWYQQILGQGPKLLIQFQNNGVVDDSQLPKDRFSAERLKGVDSTLKIQPAKLEDSAVYLCTSSLFPAGWVGELFFGEGSRLTVL.

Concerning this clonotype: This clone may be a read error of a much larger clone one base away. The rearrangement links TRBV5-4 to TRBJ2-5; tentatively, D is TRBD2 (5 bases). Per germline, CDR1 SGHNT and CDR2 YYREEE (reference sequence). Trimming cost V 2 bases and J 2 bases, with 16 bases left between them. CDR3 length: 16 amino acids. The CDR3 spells CASSFAARVGQETQYF. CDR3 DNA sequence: TGTGCCAGCAGCTTCGCCGCGAGGGTTGGACAAGAGACCCAGTACTTC.